Each of the 18 T cell receptor beta chains below was sequenced from the same sample in a study of Graves' ophthalmopathy and Graves' hyperthyroidism. As the template, RNA transcripts were used to amplify TCR beta CDR3 regions. First-round RT-PCR relied on HTBI primers, and a second-round multiplex PCR came next. Via MiXCR, TCRdb re-called the multiplex PCR reads, giving one row per CDR3 protein. The table includes approximately 210,000 distinct CDR3 sequences, roughly 21% detected once. Sequencing was done on a sample of peripheral blood. These receptors all stem from a woman aged 45-65 years with Graves' ophthalmopathy.

This clonotype was observed many times. This sequence joins TRBV7-3 and TRBJ2-2, with a possible D match to TRBD2 (5 bases). The germline V gene has CDR1 SGHTA and CDR2 FQGTGA. The CDR3 has 13 amino acids. The ends were cut back, 2 bases at V and 6 bases at J, with 7 bases in the middle. The CDR3 sequence: CASSLASPGELFF. CDR3 nucleotide sequence: TGTGCCAGCAGCTTAGCTAGCCCCGGGGAGCTGTTTTTT.

At least ten counts were recorded for this clonotype. The V and J genes are TRBV6-1 and TRBJ2-7; D not resolved. The CDR3 has 14 amino acids. Trimming took off 4 bases at V and 5 bases at J, with 15 bases between the two ends. The germline V gene has CDR1 MNHNS and CDR2 SASEGT. CDR3 DNA: TGTGCCAGCAGTGCCCGGGCTCATCGGGACGAGCAGTACTTC. It codes for CASSARAHRDEQYF.

This clonotype has only a few counts. V usage is TRBV5-1 and J usage is TRBJ2-5, with a tentative D call TRBD2 (5 bases). V was clipped by 4 bases and J by 5 bases, with 18 bases between them. The CDR3 extends over 15 amino acids. Germline V lookup: CDR1 SGHRS, CDR2 YFSETQ. As DNA, the CDR3 is TGCGCCAGCAGCCCCGGAATTCGGGAAGGGGAGACCCAGTACTTC. Protein sequence: CASSPGIREGETQYF.

This clonotype was found a few times. Since a much larger clone is just one base distant, this may be a read error. The chain joins TRBV6-1 to TRBJ2-7, with 7 positions matching TRBD1. Germline V CDR1 and CDR2: MNHNS, SASEGT. This CDR3 has 15 residues. CDR3 in amino acids: CASSERDSATYGQYF. The CDR3 coding sequence is TGTGCCAGCAGTGAAAGGGACAGCGCAACCTACGGGCAGTACTTC.

The chain carries TRBV11-2 and TRBJ2-7; D is possibly TRBD2 (7 bases). This CDR3 has 12 amino acids. Germline CDR1 reads SGHAT; CDR2 reads FQNNGV. The V end was cut by 6 bases, the J end by 5 bases, with 11 bases between. CDR3 protein: CASSTGGHEQYF. CDR3 sequence (DNA): TGTGCCAGCAGTACCGGGGGGCACGAGCAGTACTTC. Full variable domain (remainder filled in from reference TRBV11-2 and TRBJ2-7): EAGVAQSPRYKIIEKRQSVAFWCNPISGHATLYWYQQILGQGPKLLIQFQNNGVVDDSQLPKDRFSAERLKGVDSTLKIQPAKLEDSAVYLCASSTGGHEQYFGPGTRLTVT.

This clonotype occurred many times. The J gene is TRBJ2-7, the V gene TRBV6-5; the D gene could be TRBD1 or TRBD2 (5 bases each). This CDR3 contains 15 residues. CDR1 and CDR2 from the germline V gene are MNHEY and SVGAGI. V lost 5 bases, J lost 7 bases, and 21 bases lay in between. The DNA of the CDR3 is TGTGCCAGCAGTAATCACCTGACAGCGGCGGGTGAGCAGTACTTC. This codes for CASSNHLTAAGEQYF.

This clonotype was found a few times. J is TRBJ1-2 and V is TRBV2; possibly TRBD1 for D (5 bases). This CDR3 has 15 amino acids. The germline V and J ends were trimmed by 7 bases and 4 bases, with 19 bases remaining between them. CDR1 and CDR2 (germline): SNHLY, FYNNEI. In nucleotides, the CDR3 is TGTGCCAGCAAGTTGGACAACAGGATTCTCTATGGCTACACCTTC. Protein product: CASKLDNRILYGYTF.

This clonotype was seen a few times. It may be a read error: a sequence one base away is much more abundant. The V call is TRBV12-3 or TRBV12-4, the J call TRBJ1-1; D gene uncertain. The CDR3 consists of 12 residues. V was shortened by 3 bases and J by 6 bases, with 8 bases between the two germline ends. Written as DNA, the CDR3 is TGTGCCAGCAGTTTTTTGCGCGCTGAAGCTTTCTTT. It yields the protein CASSFLRAEAFF.

This clonotype was recorded many times. The chain employs TRBV30 and TRBJ2-7; D is unclear. Germline V gene data show CDR1 as GTSNPN and CDR2 as SVGIG (reference sequence). The CDR3 runs to 13 residues. V lost 5 bases to trimming and J lost 6 bases, with 17 bases between them. CDR3 in amino acids: CAWAEGIAGEQYF. The CDR3 DNA reads TGTGCCTGGGCTGAAGGGATTGCAGGCGAGCAGTACTTC.

This clonotype was found many times. The V call is TRBV12-3 or TRBV12-4, the J call TRBJ1-2; a weak D match, TRBD1 (6 bases). The CDR3 runs to 13 residues. Deletions cut 6 bases from V and 7 bases from J, with 15 bases between. The CDR3 DNA is TGTGCCAGCAGCACCAGGGGACGAATTGGCTACACCTTC. Protein: CASSTRGRIGYTF.

This clonotype has only a few counts. The rearrangement links TRBV19 to TRBJ1-2; 8 bases fit TRBD1. The junction had 3 bases not matched to a gene; V was cut back by 6 bases and J by 0 bases. CDR1 and CDR2 (germline): LNHDA, SQIVND (reference sequence). This CDR3 region has 14 residues. This chain's CDR3 is CASRRQGSNYGYTF. The DNA of the CDR3 is TGTGCCAGTAGAAGACAGGGGTCTAACTATGGCTACACCTTC.

This clonotype was seen at least ten times. J is TRBJ1-1 and V is TRBV30; D gene unclear. The CDR3 is made up of 14 amino acids. Deletions cut 1 base from V and 1 base from J, with 10 bases between. CDR1 is GTSNPN and CDR2 is SVGIG in the germline V gene (reference sequence). CDR3 nucleotides: TGTGCCTGGAGTGAGGAGGTAACGAACACTGAAGCTTTCTTT. It encodes CAWSEEVTNTEAFF.

This clonotype has ten or more counts. This rearrangement joins TRBV20-1 to TRBJ2-7, with 8 bases fitting TRBD2. Looked up from germline, CDR1 is DFQATT and CDR2 is SNEGSKA (reference sequence). Trimming took 1 base from V and 5 from J; bases not matched to a gene: 10. The CDR3 is made up of 15 amino acids. CDR3 residues: CSARALSGTRDEQYF. In DNA form, the CDR3 reads TGCAGTGCTAGAGCTCTTAGCGGGACAAGGGACGAGCAGTACTTC.

This rearrangement joins TRBV5-1 to TRBJ2-6; D gene uncertain. The CDR3 has 14 amino acids. Germline V gene lookup returns CDR1 SGHRS and CDR2 YFSETQ. V was clipped by 3 bases and J by 2 bases, with 6 bases between them. CDR3 in DNA: TGCGCCAGCAGCTCCGCCCCTGGGGCCAACGTCCTGACTTTC. Encoded protein: CASSSAPGANVLTF.

This clonotype was seen ten or more times. This sequence joins TRBV6-4 and TRBJ1-1; D remains unclear. The CDR3 length is 17 residues. Germline lookup yields CDR1 MRHNA and CDR2 SNTAGT. Trimming took 5 bases from V and 0 from J, leaving 19 bases between them. CDR3 coding DNA: TGTGCCAGCAGTCCGACGTTAAACACCTTCATGAACACTGAAGCTTTCTTT. Translating gives CASSPTLNTFMNTEAFF.

This clonotype was picked up many times. The rearrangement links TRBV2 to TRBJ2-7; TRBD2 matches 7 bases. Germline loops: CDR1 SNHLY, CDR2 FYNNEI. V was clipped by 11 bases and J by 3 bases; unmatched bases: 7. The CDR3 runs 12 residues. The CDR3 DNA is TGTGCCGGGGGGGACGGACTCTACGAGCAGTACTTC. The encoded protein is CAGGDGLYEQYF.

This clonotype was picked up many times. The J gene is TRBJ1-5, the V gene TRBV12-3 or TRBV12-4, with D unclear. The CDR3 length is 11 residues. V lost 5 bases and J 7 bases, leaving 6 bases between the germline ends. The CDR3 nucleotides are TGTGCCAGCAGTCAATCCCAGCCCCAGCATTTT. Protein: CASSQSQPQHF.

This clonotype has at least ten counts. The chain combines TRBV6-2 or TRBV6-3 with TRBJ1-5, with D hard to call. Germline loops: CDR1 MNHEY, CDR2 SVGEGT. The CDR3 covers 14 residues. Trimming took off 10 bases at V and 0 bases at J, with 13 bases between the two ends. CDR3 sequence reads: CATQQDDSNQPQHF. CDR3 nucleotide sequence: TGTGCCACCCAGCAGGACGATAGCAATCAGCCCCAGCATTTT.